A few counts support the clone carrying this T cell receptor beta chain. The antigen remains undetermined. The CDR3 extends over 14 amino acids. V was cut by 5 bases and J by 2 bases, with 10 bases left in between. CDR1 MNHEY and CDR2 SMNVEV come from the germline V gene (reference sequence). These data belong to a study of vaccination and CD4 T cells after COVID-19. Oncomine TCR Beta short-read sequencing was applied to DNA from cultured CD4+ T cells. TCRdb redid the calling of the PCR reads with MiXCR, one entry per CDR3 protein. Of about 13,000 distinct CDR3 sequences listed, about 45% are singletons. As to treatment: roughly nine-day PBMC culture with coronavirus spike peptide pools or control peptides (ViraFEST assay).

V is TRBV27 and J is TRBJ1-5; no reliable D call. Sequenced: CD4+ T cells from blood, cultured in vitro. The source of this sequence is a human donor who had recovered from COVID-19. CDR3 bases: TGTGCCAGCAGTATCCGATGGGGCAATCAGCCCCAGCATTTT. This codes for CASSIRWGNQPQHF.